These T cell receptor beta chains were read from a single sample in a study of blood T cell repertoires in COVID-19. Produced via immunoSEQ multiplex PCR; TCRdb's table is partial and in-frame only. Seen here are around 250,000 clones, approximately 87% observed once, and the top ten hold roughly 4.5%. Sequences were obtained from peripheral blood. The source is a man between 60 and 75 years old who had recovered from COVID-19. Both conserved end residues are part of each CDR3. Each record gives: D gene, CDR3 length, V gene, clone size, J gene, CDR3 DNA, CDR3 protein. D genes are given only for firm matches. The size field is filled for only some rows; it gives once, few, many or a size class.

-	11	TRBV6-5	-	TRBJ2-7	TGTGCCAGCCGGACAGACTACGAGCAGTACTTC	CASRTDYEQYF
-	13	TRBV4-2	-	TRBJ1-4	TGTGCCAGCAGCTGGCCAACTAATGAAAAACTGTTTTTT	CASSWPTNEKLFF
TRBD1	15	TRBV19	-	TRBJ2-7	TGTGCCAGTAGTATAGTGGCCAGGGGGAGCTACGAGCAGTACTTC	CASSIVARGSYEQYF
-	17	TRBV18	-	TRBJ2-5	TGTGCCAGCACACATGGAGGAGTGGGTCGGAACGCGGAGACCCAGTACTTC	CASTHGGVGRNAETQYF
-	15	TRBV18	-	TRBJ1-5	TGTGCCAGCTCACCAACAGCTGCGAGCAATCAGCCCCAGCATTTT	CASSPTAASNQPQHF
-	13	TRBV7-2	-	TRBJ1-2	TGTGCCAGCAGCTTACCAGGGGTGGGAGGCTACACCTTC	CASSLPGVGGYTF
-	17	TRBV7-8	-	TRBJ2-7	TGTGCCAGCAGCTTAACAGGGGTATCGCGGGGGGCCTACGAGCAGTACTTC	CASSLTGVSRGAYEQYF
-	13	TRBV18	-	TRBJ2-5	TGTGCCAGCTCACCAGGCAGCCAAGAGACCCAGTACTTC	CASSPGSQETQYF
TRBD2	14	TRBV7-9	-	TRBJ2-1	TGTGCCAGCAGCCCAGGGACTATTTACAATGAGCAGTTCTTC	CASSPGTIYNEQFF
TRBD2	16	TRBV7-2	-	TRBJ2-1	TGTGCCAGCAGCTTTTCAAGCGGGGGCTCCTACAATGAGCAGTTCTTC	CASSFSSGGSYNEQFF
TRBD2	17	TRBV7-2	-	TRBJ2-2	TGTGCCAGCAGCTTAGGGGGACTATCCTGGAACACCGGGGAGCTGTTTTTT	CASSLGGLSWNTGELFF
-	14	TRBV5-6	-	TRBJ1-1	TGTGCCAGCAGTAACGCGCGGGGCGGCACTGAAGCTTTCTTT	CASSNARGGTEAFF
-	13	TRBV12-3/TRBV12-4	-	TRBJ1-2	TGTGCCAGCAGTTTCAGGGTTTCCTATGGCTACACCTTC	CASSFRVSYGYTF
-	15	TRBV24-1	few	TRBJ2-7	TGTGCCACCAGGCGGCGGGTAAGGAGCTCCTACGAGCAGTACTTC	CATRRRVRSSYEQYF
TRBD2	16	TRBV27	-	TRBJ2-1	TGTGCCAGCAGTTTATTCAGCGGGGGCCTCTACAATGAGCAGTTCTTC	CASSLFSGGLYNEQFF
TRBD1	15	TRBV5-6	-	TRBJ1-2	TGTGCCAGCAGCAAGGACAGGCTCGCTAACTATGGCTACACCTTC	CASSKDRLANYGYTF